Shown below are 18 T cell receptor beta chains from a single sample sequenced in a study of metastatic and nonmetastatic thyroid tumors. All patients were treatment-naive before thyroid surgery. TCRdb reprocessed the PCR reads using MiXCR. Altogether tens of thousands of clones are present, about 12% being singletons, with the ten largest covering around 8.8%. Sequencing was done on a sample of tumor tissue. These receptors came from a female donor with papillary thyroid cancer or a benign thyroid nodule (not recorded which). Some clones in this sample may be carry-over from other donors' samples.

On this clone itself: This may come from a read error, since a much larger clone is one base off. The chain is built from TRBV24-1 and TRBJ1-2; no definite D call. CDR1 and CDR2 (germline): KGHDR, SFDVKD. The CDR3 sequence is 13 residues long. Trimming stripped 6 bases from V and 2 bases from J, with 9 bases between. CDR3 region: CATSTYSNYGYTF. CDR3 DNA: TGTGCCACCAGTACGTACTCCAACTATGGCTACACCTTC.

There are many counts of this clone. This chain connects TRBV28 to TRBJ1-1; a possible D gene is TRBD1 (5 bases). The CDR3 runs to 12 residues. The V and J ends lost 6 bases and 3 bases respectively, with 8 bases between them. Germline-derived CDR1 and CDR2 are MDHEN and SYDVKM. The CDR3 DNA reads as TGTGCCAGCAGCGTGGGGGACACTGAAGCTTTCTTT. Translating it yields CASSVGDTEAFF.

This clone occurred many times. The chain is built from TRBV24-1 and TRBJ1-2; D gene ambiguous. V gave up 0 bases and J gave up 8 bases, with 12 bases separating them. The CDR3 has 14 residues. Germline CDR1 is KGHDR and CDR2 is SFDVKD. The CDR3 DNA reads TGTGCCACCAGTGATTTGGGCCGGACGGGAGGCTACACCTTC. It specifies CATSDLGRTGGYTF.

For this clone: A much bigger clone sits one base away, suggesting this may be a read error. The chain recombines TRBV10-3 with TRBJ2-5, with 7 bases fitting TRBD1. CDR3 length: 14 amino acids. The germline gives CDR1 ENHRY, CDR2 SYGVKD. Trimming removed 7 bases from V and 5 bases from J; junction bases left unmatched: 10. This CDR3 reads CAIIAQLDRETQYF. CDR3 in DNA: TGTGCCATCATTGCGCAGTTGGACAGGGAGACCCAGTACTTC.

This clone has at least ten counts. The J gene is TRBJ2-7, the V gene TRBV6-2 or TRBV6-3, with D tentatively TRBD1 or TRBD2 (5 bases each). Germline loops: CDR1 MNHEY, CDR2 SVGEGT. Trimming cost V 6 bases and J 2 bases, with 17 bases left between them. The CDR3 is 15 amino acids. The DNA of the CDR3 is TGTGCCAGCAGGCAGATCGGGACGAAAGCCTACGAGCAGTACTTC. Residues: CASRQIGTKAYEQYF.

This clone showed up just a few times. This rearrangement joins TRBV20-1 to TRBJ2-1, with 16 bases that match TRBD2. CDR1 and CDR2 from the germline V gene are DFQATT and SNEGSKA (reference sequence). This CDR3 has 18 amino acids. The V and J ends lost 6 bases and 0 bases, in that order; junction bases with no gene match: 8. The CDR3 reads CSASSGTSGRGSYNEQFF. CDR3 coding DNA: TGCAGTGCCTCATCCGGGACTAGCGGGAGGGGCTCCTACAATGAGCAGTTCTTC.

This clone was seen at least ten times. Additional DNA sequences in this sample encode the identical CDR3. The chain has TRBV20-1 and TRBJ2-1, with unresolved D. Germline-derived CDR1 and CDR2 are DFQATT and SNEGSKA (reference sequence). CDR3 length equals 11 residues. Between the trimmed V and J ends, which lost 3 bases and 8 bases, there was a span of 8 bases. The DNA for the CDR3 is TGCAGTGCTAGGGATCGGGATGAGCAGTTCTTC. Protein sequence: CSARDRDEQFF.

Regarding this clone: The CDR3 ends on some other residue instead of the conserved phenylalanine or tryptophan, so this is likely a read error. This sequence joins TRBV6-1 and TRBJ2-5; D might be TRBD2 (5 bases). In germline, CDR1 is MNHNS, CDR2 SASEGT. V lost 10 bases and J 2 bases, leaving 17 bases between the germline ends. The CDR3 is 14 residues long. The CDR3 here is CATYMPGRQETQYS. Written as DNA, the CDR3 is TGTGCCACCTATATGCCGGGAAGGCAAGAGACCCAGTACTCC.

Details on this clone: The germline gene is not matched at one end of the junction; a read error may be the cause. The chain combines TRBV7-9 with TRBJ1-1; TRBD1 might be the D (5 bases). The CDR3 has 14 residues. CDR1 is SEHNR and CDR2 is FQNEAQ in the germline V gene (reference sequence). CDR3 amino acids: CASRGRRVNTEALF. The CDR3 DNA is TGTGCCAGCAGGGGACGTCGGGTTAACACTGAAGCTCTCTTT.

This clone was seen at least ten times. V usage is TRBV20-1 and J usage is TRBJ2-7, with D perhaps matching TRBD2 (6 bases). CDR1 DFQATT and CDR2 SNEGSKA come from the germline V gene (reference sequence). This CDR3 is 13 amino acids long. With 4 bases removed from V and 0 bases from J, the gap between germline ends came to 10 bases. DNA of the CDR3: TGCAGTGCTAAAGGGAGGAGCTCCTACGAGCAGTACTTC. Translated, it gives CSAKGRSSYEQYF.

This clone was picked up many times. This chain uses TRBV9 with TRBJ2-7; 13 bases line up with TRBD2. V dropped 4 bases and J dropped 3; count of bases not matched to a gene: 7. Germline values: CDR1 SGDLS, CDR2 YYNGEE. The CDR3 extends over 16 amino acids. Here the CDR3 DNA reads TGTGCCAGCAGCCCGAGGACTAGCGGGAGTTTCTACGAGCAGTACTTC. Translating it yields CASSPRTSGSFYEQYF.

This clone was found once. Just one base apart from a much larger clone, this may be a read error. The chain couples TRBV5-1 to TRBJ2-3, with D hard to call. Germline V lookup: CDR1 SGHRS, CDR2 YFSETQ. This CDR3 spans 14 amino acids. V was shortened by 8 bases and J by 0 bases, with 13 bases between the two germline ends. As DNA, the CDR3 is TGCGCCAGAGGTACAGCGATCAGCACAGATACGCAGTATTTT. Protein: CARGTAISTDTQYF.

This clone was seen many times. The gene calls are TRBV19 and TRBJ2-7, with 13 nucleotides matching TRBD2. Germline CDR1 and CDR2: LNHDA and SQIVND (reference sequence). The CDR3 contains 16 residues. V shed 6 bases and J 3 bases; nucleotides not matched to a gene: 8. CDR3 nucleotide sequence: TGTGCCAGTAGCTCCGGGACTAGCGGGAAACGCTACGAGCAGTACTTC. Residues: CASSSGTSGKRYEQYF. Using reference TRBV19 and TRBJ2-7 for the parts outside the CDR3, the full variable domain is DGGITQSPKYLFRKEGQNVTLSCEQNLNHDAMYWYRQDPGQGLRLIYYSQIVNDFQKGDIAEGYSVSREKKESFPLTVTSAQKNPTAFYLCASSSGTSGKRYEQYFGPGTRLTVT.

This clone was counted many times. This sample includes further DNA sequences coding for the same CDR3. V and J are TRBV11-2 and TRBJ1-5; D possibly corresponds to TRBD1 (6 bases). Per the germline V gene, CDR1 is SGHAT and CDR2 is FQNNGV. V was trimmed by 0 bases and J by 6 bases, leaving 15 bases between them. This CDR3 region has 16 residues. The CDR3 DNA sequence: TGTGCCAGCAGCTTAGACGTCCCCGGGGGCGGTCAGCCCCAGCATTTT. Translating gives CASSLDVPGGGQPQHF.

This clone was observed a handful of times. This may come from a read error, since a much larger clone is one base off. The same CDR3 also results from other DNA sequences found in this sample. J is TRBJ2-1 and V is TRBV20-1; tentatively, D is TRBD2 (6 bases). Trimming pared 6 bases from V and 12 bases from J, leaving 12 bases between. Germline V lookup: CDR1 DFQATT, CDR2 SNEGSKA (reference sequence). This CDR3 is built from 10 residues. The CDR3 spells CSAPGGMQFF. The CDR3 region has the DNA TGCAGTGCCCCTGGGGGGATGCAGTTCTTC.

This clone was seen ten or more times. The chain recombines TRBV9 with TRBJ2-7; a possible D gene is TRBD2 (5 bases). V lost 5 bases to trimming and J lost 5 bases, with 17 bases between them. CDR1 SGDLS and CDR2 YYNGEE come from the germline V gene. The CDR3 is 14 residues long. The chain's CDR3 is CASSGYGGIDEQYF. The CDR3 bases are TGTGCCAGCAGTGGGTATGGAGGAATCGACGAGCAGTACTTC.

This chain connects TRBV20-1 to TRBJ1-5; tentative D call: TRBD1 (6 bases). This CDR3 is 14 amino acids long. Germline CDR1 is DFQATT and CDR2 is SNEGSKA (reference sequence). Trimming shortened V by 6 bases and J by 4 bases, and 16 bases separated the two germline ends. As DNA, the CDR3 is TGCAGTGCCAGGGGTGGCGCATTTAATCAGCCCCAGCATTTT. It is translated as CSARGGAFNQPQHF.

Within the sample, this clone is medium-sized. The chain has TRBV5-1 and TRBJ2-2, with TRBD2 matching over 9 bases. V trimming: 4 bases; J trimming: 7 bases; junction bases outside the gene matches: 5. The CDR3 sequence is 14 residues long. Per the germline V gene, CDR1 is SGHRS and CDR2 is YFSETQ. This CDR3 is CASSHSGSGGELFF. CDR3 nucleotide sequence: TGCGCCAGCAGCCATAGCGGGAGCGGCGGGGAGCTGTTTTTT.